This T cell receptor (beta chain) was sequenced for a study of identical twins (dated by TCRdb to the mid-2010s). General notes on the study: To test whether fetal clonotypes persist, this study deep-sequenced TCR alpha and beta repertoires from monozygotic twins, from unrelated adults of various ages, and from cord blood. Replicate twin experiments were performed at different times using different library preparation protocols to rule out contamination. The paper's findings and limits, for the study overall: Invariant T cells such as MAIT and iNKT could partly confound zero-insertion analyses, though diverse VJ usage argued against this for most clonotypes. Recombination models systematically underestimated out-of-frame TCR alpha sharing in monozygotic twins but agreed with sharing between unrelated individuals. Compared with coincidental sharing between unrelated individuals, out-of-frame TCR alpha sequences shared between twins had an excess of sequences with low generation probability. Fewer insertions were carried by abundant cord blood beta clonotypes; a weaker similar trend was observed in young adult naive repertoires, while no such trend was observed in memory repertoires. Because the same donors could not be followed over many years, the conclusions depended on cross-sectional statistical analysis. A weaker excess of twin sharing was found in beta out-of-frame sequences because the signal-to-noise ratio was lowered by fewer shared sequences.

This clonotype came up many times. The target of this receptor is not known. It has no much larger one-base neighbor in the sample; base qualities were not kept. Inclusive of the bounding cysteine and phenylalanine, the CDR3 is 14 residues long. The DNA shown is the 42-base CDR3, in frame from base 1. CDR1 and CDR2, looked up from the germline V gene, are SQVTM and ANQGSEA. The junction shows trimming of 5 bases on V and 2 bases on J, plus 16 bases between the germline ends. The library was generated by 5' RACE. The sample was run on an Illumina HiSeq 2000. Template switching added a universal primer binding site, and the final cDNA carried a unique molecular identifier that allowed TCR cDNA molecules to be counted accurately. Specific primers in the conserved constant-segment region were used to synthesize first-strand cDNA for the TCR alpha and beta chains. Each cDNA library was double barcoded, with a SMART-Mk sample barcode plus Illumina barcodes, to control for contamination. TruSeq adapter sequences along with Illumina sample barcodes were introduced in two successive PCR steps. Sequencing of the TCR alpha and beta cDNA libraries was done on the Illumina HiSeq platform using custom primers. The authors' analysis ran thus. MiGEC was used to process raw reads and extract unique molecular identifiers, and MiXCR was used to find CDR3 positions. Recombination models were inferred per individual with the repgenHMM and IGoR tools using an EM algorithm. Shared clonotypes were analyzed with the tcR package in R, and sharing was normalized by the product of cloneset sizes. To study raw recombination free of thymic and clonal selection effects, out-of-frame nonproductive sequences were analyzed. Using fastp trimming at Q25 and MiXCR clonotype assembly, TCRdb reanalyzed the public sequencing data and kept in-frame beta chains. One record per CDR3 amino acid sequence lists the most common genes and DNA. The V and J calls reflect TCRdb's pipeline rather than the authors' work. In this sample the table shows 600,000 to 850,000 distinct CDR3 sequences, 15% to 20% of which occur a single time. The ten largest clonotypes hold about an eighth of the sample.

Every donor was a healthy Caucasian. Three pairs of female monozygotic twins, all aged about 18 to 29 years, made up the twin cohort. Peripheral blood mononuclear cells were used as the source from which RNA for TCR libraries was isolated. These data also featured in a second study, about T cells expressing NK-cell markers. Drawing on the second study: Three sorted T-cell subsets (CD3+CD56+NKG2C+, CD3+CD56+NKG2C- and CD3+CD56-NKG2C+) from about 8 donors had their TCR beta-chain repertoires profiled. Seven of the eight sequenced donors were HCMV-seropositive and one was HCMV-seronegative. To restrict sorting to alphabetaTCR-expressing T cells, an anti-gammadeltaTCR antibody was added in several experiments. For more than 5 donors, the dominant CD3+CD56+NKG2C+ clonotypes were among the top 10 CD8+ clonotypes and accounted for roughly 1.0-8% of CD8+ T cells. Those dominant clonotypes were again the most abundant among CD3+CD56-NKG2C+ cells in a handful of donors, at roughly 28.3-65%. Whether the expanded NKG2C-expressing T cell clones were specific for HCMV antigens remained unclear. All eight donors whose samples were sequenced were randomly selected healthy volunteers, three of them men and five women. HCMV-specific IgG was detected in serum with a commercial ELISA kit to determine HCMV serostatus. For roughly six donors, bulk peripheral blood T-cell repertoires were additionally sequenced from unsorted PBMC. Reads were demultiplexed and grouped by UMI with MIGEC, and clonotypes were assembled and quantified with MiTCR. To remove erroneous sequences, TCR cDNA sequences were retained only when supported by two or more reads. The tcR package was used for downstream repertoire analysis, and clonotypes were matched across fractions by CDR3 nucleotide sequence plus V segment. VDJmatch was used to annotate antigen specificity against VDJdb, with one amino acid substitution in CDR3 allowed.

The chain is assembled from TRBV29-1 and TRBJ2-7, with TRBD2 perhaps the D gene, on 5 matching bases. The specimen was PBMCs. This receptor was obtained from a woman younger than 35 in good health. The CDR3 protein is CSVRTATVPYEQYF. The DNA reads as follows: TGCAGCGTTAGGACTGCCACCGTCCCCTACGAGCAGTACTTC.